The 13 T cell receptor beta chains listed next were all sequenced from one sample in a study of T-cell reconstitution after alpha-beta-depleted transplantation in children (dated by TCRdb to the mid-2010s). Receptor amplification or capture employed PCR. This sample was sequenced with an Illumina HiSeq 2500. To normalize quantification of the TCRbeta repertoire, the TCR libraries were built with molecular barcoding that relied on unique molecular identifiers. TCRdb itself trimmed the public reads at Q25 with fastp, ran MiXCR and retained productive beta chains. Here each entry gathers all rows of one CDR3 protein and keeps the most common genes and DNA. This sample comprises about 500,000 distinct CDR3 sequences, 32% of them detected only once. The ten largest clones represent 2% to 3% of the sample. The sample here was PBMCs from the stem cell graft donor, taken from the stem cell graft. The source of these receptors is a human donor who donated a stem cell graft to a child with aplastic anemia.

The genes are TRBV5-8 and TRBJ1-1, with D uncertain. Germline lookup yields CDR1 SGHTS and CDR2 YDEGEE. The CDR3 runs 11 residues. Trimming cost V 5 bases and J 5 bases, with 7 bases left between them. The CDR3 loop is CASRVRTEAFF. The CDR3 coding sequence is TGTGCCAGCAGAGTAAGGACTGAAGCTTTCTTT.

The V and J genes are TRBV12-3 or TRBV12-4 and TRBJ2-2; tentative D call: TRBD1 (6 bases). Trimming removed 6 bases at V and 1 base at J, with 12 bases between. The CDR3 has 15 residues. CDR3 amino acids: CASSPGHQNTGELFF. In nucleotides, the CDR3 is TGTGCCAGCAGCCCGGGACACCAGAACACCGGGGAGCTGTTTTTT.

This clonotype was picked up a small number of times. The CDR3 sequence is CASSVIWGQPQETQYF. CDR3 nucleotides: TGCGCCAGCAGCGTTATCTGGGGACAGCCCCAAGAGACCCAGTACTTC. The V and J genes are TRBV10-2 and TRBJ2-5; TRBD1 matches at 7 bases. The V and J ends lost 6 bases and 1 base, in that order; junction bases with no gene match: 11. Germline loops: CDR1 WSHSY, CDR2 SAAADI. The CDR3 has 16 residues.

The rearrangement links TRBV20-1 to TRBJ2-2, with 13 positions matching TRBD2. The trim removed 0 bases at V and 4 bases at J, leaving 2 bases unmatched. Germline CDR1 is DFQATT and CDR2 is SNEGSKA (reference sequence). There are 16 residues in the CDR3. The CDR3 sequence is CSARDTSGRATGELFF. CDR3 sequence (DNA): TGCAGTGCTAGAGATACTAGCGGGAGGGCCACCGGGGAGCTGTTTTTT.

The J gene is TRBJ2-3, the V gene TRBV20-1; no firm D call. Germline assignment: CDR1 DFQATT and CDR2 SNEGSKA (reference sequence). The ends were cut back, 0 bases at V and 1 base at J, with 8 bases in the middle. CDR3 size: 14 residues. CDR3: CSAREARGTDTQYF. In nucleotides, the CDR3 is TGCAGTGCTAGAGAGGCTCGCGGCACAGATACGCAGTATTTT.

This clonotype turned up a few times. The CDR3 here is CASSYSRMDLRTDTQYF. CDR3 bases: TGTGCCAGCAGTTACTCGAGGATGGACTTACGCACAGATACGCAGTATTTT. The rearrangement links TRBV6-5 to TRBJ2-3; possibly TRBD2 for D (5 bases). The CDR3 contains 17 residues. CDR1 and CDR2 from the germline V gene are MNHEY and SVGAGI. V was pared by 0 bases and J by 1 base, with 14 bases between.

The J gene is TRBJ2-1, the V gene TRBV18; D not certain. The length of the CDR3 is 14 residues. V was cut by 4 bases and J by 2 bases, with 9 bases left in between. Germline CDR1 reads KGHSH; CDR2 reads LQKENI. The CDR3 spells CASSQEAAYNEQFF. In nucleotides, the CDR3 is TGTGCCAGCTCACAGGAAGCAGCCTACAATGAGCAGTTCTTC.

This clonotype was picked up a small number of times. The chain joins TRBV2 to TRBJ2-5; the D gene is possibly TRBD1 (6 bases). The CDR3 loop spans 16 amino acids. CDR1 and CDR2 (germline): SNHLY, FYNNEI. V lost 3 bases to trimming and J lost 2 bases, with 16 bases between them. In DNA, the CDR3 is TGTGCCAGCAGTGATGAAAACAGGGCTAAGCAAGAGACCCAGTACTTC. Protein product: CASSDENRAKQETQYF.

This clonotype was recorded a few times. The CDR3 bases are TGCAGTGCCTCTGGCGGGGGCGAGACCCAGTACTTC. This sequence encodes CSASGGGETQYF. The chain recombines TRBV20-1 with TRBJ2-5; possible D gene TRBD2, 7 bases. Per germline, CDR1 DFQATT and CDR2 SNEGSKA (reference sequence). The CDR3 is 12 amino acids. Trimming removed 6 bases from V and 5 bases from J, with 13 bases in between.

This clonotype was seen a few times. The CDR3 sequence: CASSYTSVSSYNEQFF. The CDR3 coding sequence is TGCGCCAGCAGCTATACTAGCGTATCCTCCTACAATGAGCAGTTCTTC. This sequence joins TRBV5-1 and TRBJ2-1; 7 bases are a match to TRBD2. Germline CDR1 is SGHRS and CDR2 is YFSETQ. The V gene end was trimmed by 3 bases and the J gene end by 0 bases; junction bases not matched to a gene: 6. CDR3 length: 16 residues.

This sequence joins TRBV15 and TRBJ2-7; 7 bases match TRBD1. The CDR3 length is 16 residues. Germline-derived CDR1 and CDR2 are LNHNV and YYDKDF (reference sequence). Trimming removed 1 base from V and 8 bases from J; junction bases left unmatched: 14. CDR3 DNA sequence: TGTGCCACCAGCAGAGGAGAAGGGACAGAACCTACGAAGCAGTACTTC. It codes for CATSRGEGTEPTKQYF.

This clonotype came up once. J is TRBJ2-2 and V is TRBV5-1; possibly TRBD2 for D (6 bases). The CDR3 spans 15 residues. Trimming took off 3 bases at V and 6 bases at J, with 15 bases between the two ends. Germline V gene sequence: CDR1 SGHRS, CDR2 YFSETQ. The CDR3 region is CASSSLAPWAGELFF. The CDR3 coding sequence is TGCGCCAGCAGCTCACTAGCCCCCTGGGCCGGGGAGCTGTTTTTT.

This clonotype was detected a few times. The chain employs TRBV6-5 and TRBJ2-3; TRBD2 might be the D (6 bases). Between the trimmed V and J ends, which lost 2 bases and 5 bases, there was a span of 14 bases. The CDR3 length is 15 residues. The germline gives CDR1 MNHEY, CDR2 SVGAGI. This CDR3 reads CASSYKRKGGDTQYF. As DNA, the CDR3 is TGTGCCAGCAGTTACAAGAGGAAGGGAGGAGATACGCAGTATTTT.